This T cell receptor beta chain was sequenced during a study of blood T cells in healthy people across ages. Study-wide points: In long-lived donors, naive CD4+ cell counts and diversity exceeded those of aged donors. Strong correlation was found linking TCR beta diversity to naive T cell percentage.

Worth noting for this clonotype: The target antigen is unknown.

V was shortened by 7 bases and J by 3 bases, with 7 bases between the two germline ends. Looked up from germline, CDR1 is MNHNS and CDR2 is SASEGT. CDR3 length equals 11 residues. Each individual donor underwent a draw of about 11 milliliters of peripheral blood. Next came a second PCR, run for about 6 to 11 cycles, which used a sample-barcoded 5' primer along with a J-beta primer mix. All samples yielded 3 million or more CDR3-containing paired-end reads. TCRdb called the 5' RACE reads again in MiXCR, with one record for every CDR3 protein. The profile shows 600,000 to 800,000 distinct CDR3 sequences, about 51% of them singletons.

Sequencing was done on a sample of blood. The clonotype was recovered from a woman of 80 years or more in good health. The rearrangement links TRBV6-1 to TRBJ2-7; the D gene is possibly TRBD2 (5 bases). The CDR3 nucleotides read TGTGCCAGCACGACTATCTACGAGCAGTACTTC. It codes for CASTTIYEQYF.